What follows are 29 T cell receptor beta chains derived from one specimen sequenced in a study of T cells in Graves' hyperthyroidism and ophthalmopathy. RNA transcripts served as the template for amplifying TCR beta CDR3 regions. Primed by the HTBI set, a first-round RT-PCR was run on the TCR CDR3. TCRdb reprocessed the multiplex PCR reads with MiXCR, giving one entry per CDR3 protein. Among 300,000 to 350,000 distinct CDR3 sequences listed, about 20% were seen once. Input material: blood. All receptors come from a woman between 45 and 60 years old with Graves' hyperthyroidism.

This clonotype was recorded a few times. Compared with germline, one end of the junction differs, possibly owing to a read error. The chain employs TRBV20-1 and TRBJ1-3, with D tentatively TRBD1 (6 bases). This CDR3 region has 14 residues. CDR1 and CDR2 (germline): DFQATT, SNEGSKA (reference sequence). This CDR3 reads CSARDGGPGNTIYF. The CDR3, as DNA: TGCAGTGCCAGAGATGGGGGGCCTGGAAACACCATATATTTT.

The V gene is TRBV6-2 or TRBV6-3, the J gene TRBJ1-1; TRBD1 matches at 7 bases. There are 13 residues in the CDR3. The germline V gene encodes CDR1 MNHEY and CDR2 SVGEGT. The V gene end was trimmed by 7 bases and the J gene end by 4 bases; junction bases not matched to a gene: 6. The CDR3 DNA reads as TGTGCCAGCAATCTACAGGGGAGCACTGAAGCTTTCTTT. Its translation: CASNLQGSTEAFF.

This chain connects TRBV5-6 to TRBJ1-2, with 9 nucleotides matching TRBD1. V was pared by 0 bases and J by 1 base, with 1 base of the junction left unmatched. The CDR3 extends over 15 amino acids. Germline V gene lookup returns CDR1 SGHDT and CDR2 YYEEEE. The DNA for the CDR3 is TGTGCCAGCAGCTTGGGGACAGGGGTTAACTATGGCTACACCTTC. Translation gives CASSLGTGVNYGYTF.

This clonotype was found a few times. V gene TRBV12-5 combines with J gene TRBJ2-3; no clear D gene. V lost 2 bases, J lost 0 bases, and 12 bases lay in between. The germline CDR1 and CDR2 sequences are LGHNT and FRNRAP. The CDR3 has 16 amino acids. For the CDR3, the DNA is TGTGCTAGTGGTTTGTTCCGATTGGCTAGCACAGATACGCAGTATTTT. Its protein is CASGLFRLASTDTQYF.

This clonotype was seen only a few times. CDR3 region: CASCELGRGHLSTGELFF. As DNA, the CDR3 is TGTGCCAGCTGCGAACTCGGCCGGGGGCATTTAAGCACCGGGGAGCTGTTTTTT. The chain has TRBV6-2 or TRBV6-3 and TRBJ2-2; D might be TRBD1 or TRBD2, each matching 6 bases. Germline V CDR1 and CDR2: MNHEY, SVGEGT. The V end was cut by 8 bases, the J end by 4 bases, with 26 bases between. This CDR3 contains 18 residues.

This clonotype has ten or more counts. CDR3 sequence (DNA): TGTGCCAGCAGCCAAGACGGCGTCGGGGAGCAGTACTTC. It encodes CASSQDGVGEQYF. This chain uses TRBV3-1 with TRBJ2-7; D is undetermined. The V end was cut by 0 bases, the J end by 7 bases, with 10 bases between. The CDR3 contains 13 residues. Germline CDR1 is LGHDT and CDR2 is YNNKEL (reference sequence).

V usage is TRBV6-1 and J usage is TRBJ2-7, with 10 bases matching TRBD2. V trimming: 7 bases; J trimming: 4 bases; junction bases outside the gene matches: 7. Germline CDR1 reads MNHNS; CDR2 reads SASEGT. The CDR3 has 14 amino acids. CDR3 coding DNA: TGTGCCAGCAACGGACTAGCGGAGAGTTACGAGCAGTACTTC. It translates to CASNGLAESYEQYF.

This clonotype was counted many times. The rearrangement joins TRBV5-8 to TRBJ1-2; TRBD1 matches at 8 bases. The length of the CDR3 is 14 residues. Trimming cost V 4 bases and J 0 bases; bases outside gene matches: 2. The germline gives CDR1 SGHTS, CDR2 YDEGEE. The CDR3 spells CASSLQGANYGYTF. CDR3 DNA sequence: TGTGCCAGCAGCCTACAGGGGGCTAACTATGGCTACACCTTC.

This clonotype was recorded many times. The CDR3 here is CASSFGLSNTEAFF. The CDR3 DNA sequence: TGTGCCAGCAGTTTCGGACTCTCGAACACTGAAGCTTTCTTT. The chain has TRBV12-3 or TRBV12-4 and TRBJ1-1; D remains unclear. The V end lost 3 bases, the J end lost 1 base, and 9 bases lay between the germline ends. CDR3 length: 14 amino acids.

This clonotype has ten or more counts. The chain employs TRBV11-2 and TRBJ1-2; D remains unclear. The CDR3 extends over 15 amino acids. Trimming took off 0 bases at V and 4 bases at J, with 12 bases between the two ends. Germline CDR1 and CDR2: SGHAT and FQNNGV. This chain's CDR3 is CASSLDWGGLYGYTF. DNA for the CDR3: TGTGCCAGCAGCTTAGATTGGGGAGGACTCTATGGCTACACCTTC.

This clonotype was recorded a few times. V usage is TRBV19 and J usage is TRBJ1-5; TRBD1 matches 9 bases. This CDR3 is built from 18 residues. V lost 7 bases and J lost 0; bases outside the gene matches: 13. Germline lookup yields CDR1 LNHDA and CDR2 SQIVND (reference sequence). In DNA, the CDR3 is TGTGCCAGTACCACGGACGGACAGGGGACTTATAGCAATCAGCCCCAGCATTTT. Translating it yields CASTTDGQGTYSNQPQHF.

The genes are TRBV6-2 or TRBV6-3 and TRBJ2-7, with D tentatively TRBD2 (6 bases). CDR1 is MNHEY, CDR2 SVGEGT, per germline. CDR3 length: 13 residues. Trimming removed 8 bases from V and 3 bases from J, with 14 bases in between. The CDR3 here is CASVPGVGYEQYF. CDR3 nucleotide sequence: TGTGCCAGCGTCCCGGGAGTCGGCTACGAGCAGTACTTC.

This clonotype was counted many times. The chain links TRBV20-1 to TRBJ1-2, with TRBD1 as a possible D gene (6 bases). CDR1 is DFQATT and CDR2 is SNEGSKA in the germline V gene (reference sequence). The V end lost 3 bases, the J end lost 4 bases, and 12 bases lay between the germline ends. This CDR3 contains 13 residues. The CDR3 coding sequence is TGCAGTGCTAGCGCCGGGACACTCTATGGCTACACCTTC. Translating it yields CSASAGTLYGYTF.

This clonotype was counted between two and nine times. The J gene is TRBJ2-5, the V gene TRBV28, with D unclear. Germline values: CDR1 MDHEN, CDR2 SYDVKM. The germline V and J ends were trimmed by 4 bases and 5 bases, with 17 bases remaining between them. The length of the CDR3 is 15 residues. CDR3 bases: TGTGCCAGCAGTTCCACCCGTACGGGTGTGGAGACCCAGTACTTC. Translation gives CASSSTRTGVETQYF.

This clonotype showed up many times. In nucleotides, the CDR3 is TGTGCCAGCAGCCAACAGGGAGATACGCAGTATTTT. Protein sequence: CASSQQGDTQYF. This chain joins TRBV3-1 and TRBJ2-3; TRBD1 might be the D (5 bases). From germline, CDR1 is LGHDT and CDR2 YNNKEL (reference sequence). The CDR3 spans 12 residues. Trimming pared 2 bases from V and 5 bases from J, leaving 5 bases between.

In this sample, this clonotype turned up a few times. This rearrangement joins TRBV7-2 to TRBJ1-1; tentatively, D is TRBD1 (6 bases). CDR1 SGHTA and CDR2 FQGNSA come from the germline V gene. This CDR3 region has 15 residues. V lost 1 base and J 6 bases, leaving 15 bases between the germline ends. The CDR3 DNA reads as TGTGCCAGCAGCTTAGATCAGGGGAGTATAGCTGAAGCTTTCTTT. Protein: CASSLDQGSIAEAFF.

The chain carries TRBV7-9 and TRBJ2-5; D may be TRBD1 (5 bases). CDR1 is SEHNR, CDR2 FQNEAQ, per germline (reference sequence). The CDR3 runs 15 residues. Trimming stripped 5 bases from V and 5 bases from J, with 18 bases between. This chain's CDR3 is CASSKSQVAPETQYF. CDR3 coding DNA: TGTGCCAGCAGCAAATCACAGGTTGCACCGGAGACCCAGTACTTC.

The sample holds many counts of this clonotype. The V and J genes are TRBV30 and TRBJ2-1; D uncertain. The CDR3 is 13 residues long. V gave up 5 bases and J gave up 1 base, with 9 bases separating them. CDR1 and CDR2 (germline): GTSNPN, SVGIG (reference sequence). Here the CDR3 DNA reads TGTGCCTGGGTCGAGGAGTCCTACAATGAGCAGTTCTTC. It codes for CAWVEESYNEQFF. Drawing the rest from reference TRBV30 and TRBJ2-1, the complete variable domain is SQTIHQWPATLVQPVGSPLSLECTVEGTSNPNLYWYRQAAGRGLQLLFYSVGIGQISSEVPQNLSASRPQDRQFILSSKKLLLSDSGFYLCAWVEESYNEQFFGPGTRLTVL.

This clonotype was seen a few times. This chain connects TRBV5-1 to TRBJ2-7; 9 bases are a match to TRBD1. The germline V gene encodes CDR1 SGHRS and CDR2 YFSETQ. This CDR3 has 14 residues. J gave up 3 bases and V 4 bases, and 5 bases lay outside the gene matches. For the CDR3, the DNA is TGCGCCAGCAGCAAGACAGGGGGTAGCTACGAGCAGTACTTC. Protein: CASSKTGGSYEQYF.

J is TRBJ1-2 and V is TRBV4-1; perhaps TRBD1 as D (5 bases). V shed 0 bases and J shed 6 bases, with 11 bases lying between them. There are 14 residues in the CDR3. Germline V gives CDR1 MGHRA, CDR2 YSYEKL. CDR3 amino acids: CASSQEETDDGYTF. The DNA of the CDR3 is TGCGCCAGCAGCCAAGAGGAGACAGACGATGGCTACACCTTC.

This clonotype was counted ten times or more. The rearrangement joins TRBV2 to TRBJ2-7, with 7 bases lining up with TRBD2. After removal of 6 bases from V and 9 bases from J, the junction contained 8 bases not matched to a gene. CDR3 length equals 12 residues. The germline gives CDR1 SNHLY, CDR2 FYNNEI. The CDR3 sequence: CASRVSSGSQYF. In DNA form, the CDR3 reads TGTGCCAGCAGAGTCTCTAGCGGTTCGCAGTACTTC.

This clonotype was picked up many times. The V gene is TRBV13, the J gene TRBJ1-4; maybe TRBD1 (5 bases). This CDR3 is built from 17 residues. Per germline, CDR1 PRHDT and CDR2 FYEKMQ (reference sequence). Trimming took off 5 bases at V and 6 bases at J, with 22 bases between the two ends. Here the CDR3 DNA reads TGTGCCAGCAGCCAGAGATGGGGCCGCCTTGAAGATGAAAAACTGTTTTTT. The encoded protein is CASSQRWGRLEDEKLFF.

This clonotype was recorded many times. The J gene is TRBJ2-5, the V gene TRBV18, with D uncertain. Trimming cost V 3 bases and J 0 bases, with 8 bases left between them. Germline assignment: CDR1 KGHSH and CDR2 LQKENI. This CDR3 is built from 14 residues. CDR3 in DNA: TGTGCCAGCTCACCTGTGGCTTACCAAGAGACCCAGTACTTC. This translates into CASSPVAYQETQYF.

Many counts were recorded for this clonotype. V usage is TRBV28 and J usage is TRBJ2-1, with a tentative D call TRBD2 (6 bases). This CDR3 is 14 amino acids long. Trimming left V 6 bases short and J 3 bases short, with 12 bases between. CDR1 is MDHEN, CDR2 SYDVKM, per germline. CDR3 nucleotides: TGTGCCAGCAGAAGATGGGGGGTCTACAATGAGCAGTTCTTC. It codes for CASRRWGVYNEQFF.

The chain is built from TRBV5-6 and TRBJ2-7, with TRBD1 as a possible D gene (6 bases). Germline V gene lookup returns CDR1 SGHDT and CDR2 YYEEEE. CDR3 size: 16 residues. The V and J ends lost 0 bases and 3 bases respectively, with 16 bases between them. This chain's CDR3 is CASSLGSTGTYYEQYF. The CDR3, as DNA: TGTGCCAGCAGCTTGGGGTCCACAGGGACGTACTACGAGCAGTACTTC.

This clonotype was seen only a few times. One junction end disagrees with the germline gene, perhaps due to a read error. CDR3 bases: TGTGCCAGCAGCTTAGGCCACAGGGACATGAACACTGAAGCTCTCTTT. Its translation: CASSLGHRDMNTEALF. The chain has TRBV11-2 and TRBJ1-1; D is perhaps TRBD1 (6 bases). Germline CDR1 and CDR2: SGHAT and FQNNGV. This CDR3 has 16 residues.

V gene TRBV6-1 combines with J gene TRBJ2-1; TRBD2 matches at 12 bases. Germline CDR1 and CDR2: MNHNS and SASEGT. This CDR3 has 14 residues. V trimming: 7 bases; J trimming: 7 bases; junction bases outside the gene matches: 5. The CDR3 bases are TGTGCCAGCAAACAGACTAGCGGGGGTAATGAGCAGTTCTTC. Translated: CASKQTSGGNEQFF.

The sample holds many counts of this clonotype. The CDR3 here is CSARDIRGYTF. The DNA for the CDR3 is TGCAGTGCCAGGGACATCCGGGGCTACACCTTC. The rearrangement links TRBV20-1 to TRBJ1-2; perhaps TRBD1 as D (6 bases). The germline CDR1 and CDR2 sequences are DFQATT and SNEGSKA (reference sequence). This CDR3 comprises 11 residues. The V gene lost 6 bases and the J gene lost 8 bases, with 13 bases spanning the gap.

This clonotype showed up just a few times. J is TRBJ2-3 and V is TRBV7-2; D gene ambiguous. This CDR3 comprises 16 residues. The germline V and J ends were trimmed by 1 base and 1 base, with 12 bases remaining between them. Germline V lookup: CDR1 SGHTA, CDR2 FQGNSA. The CDR3 loop is CASSLGLVIGTDTQYF. The CDR3 DNA reads as TGTGCCAGCAGCTTAGGACTGGTGATCGGCACAGATACGCAGTATTTT.